This paragraph reports one TCR beta chain. The antigen is not known. CDR3 size: 14 residues. Germline-derived CDR1 and CDR2 are SGHAT and FQDESV (reference sequence). The J segment lost 6 bases and the V segment lost 0 bases, leaving 4 bases of the junction unmatched. Stated time point: week 11, during vaccination. Each dose of the vaccine consisted of 300 ug of mutant IDH1 20-mer peptide, with topical imiquimod. Assay: immunoSEQ multiplex PCR; the TCRdb copy retains only in-frame clones and omits some. Found here are some 60,000 clones, 84% of them singletons; the top ten hold 3% to 4%. The data are from a study of a mutant IDH1 vaccine in newly diagnosed glioma. About the study: Patients got their first vaccination 4-6 weeks after radiotherapy alone, or with temozolomide cycles. Patients' prior therapy spanned radiotherapy, temozolomide, or both; most underwent both.

The source is a man aged 25-45 years with glioma. V usage is TRBV11-1 and J usage is TRBJ2-7, with 8 bases that match TRBD2. Source: PBMCs, taken from a glioma patient whose treatment included an IDH1 peptide vaccine. The CDR3 sequence: CASSLAPGGGEQYF. DNA of the CDR3: TGTGCCAGCAGCTTAGCGCCGGGAGGGGGCGAGCAGTACTTC.